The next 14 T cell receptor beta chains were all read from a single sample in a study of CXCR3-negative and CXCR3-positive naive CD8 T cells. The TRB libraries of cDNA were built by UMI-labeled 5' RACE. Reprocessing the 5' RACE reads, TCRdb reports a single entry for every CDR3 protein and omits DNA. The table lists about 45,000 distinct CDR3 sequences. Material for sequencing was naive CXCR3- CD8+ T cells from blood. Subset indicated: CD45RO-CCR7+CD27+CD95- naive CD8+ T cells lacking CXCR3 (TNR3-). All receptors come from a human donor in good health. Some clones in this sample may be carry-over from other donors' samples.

CDR3 protein: CSARDLTSLWQFF. The genes are TRBV20-1 and TRBJ2-1. Looked up from germline, CDR1 is DFQATT and CDR2 is SNEGSKA (reference sequence). CDR3 length: 13 amino acids.

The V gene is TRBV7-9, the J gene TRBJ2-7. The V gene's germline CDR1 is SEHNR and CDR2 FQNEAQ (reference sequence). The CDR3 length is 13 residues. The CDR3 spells CASSLAASYEQYF.

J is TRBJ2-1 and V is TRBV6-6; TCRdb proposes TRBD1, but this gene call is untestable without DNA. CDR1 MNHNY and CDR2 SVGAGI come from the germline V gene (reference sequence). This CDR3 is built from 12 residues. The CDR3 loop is CATIGGGNEQFF.

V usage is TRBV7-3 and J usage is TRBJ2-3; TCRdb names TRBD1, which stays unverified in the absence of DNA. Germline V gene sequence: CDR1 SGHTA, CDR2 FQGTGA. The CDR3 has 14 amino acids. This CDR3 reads CASSPGQGAYTQYF.

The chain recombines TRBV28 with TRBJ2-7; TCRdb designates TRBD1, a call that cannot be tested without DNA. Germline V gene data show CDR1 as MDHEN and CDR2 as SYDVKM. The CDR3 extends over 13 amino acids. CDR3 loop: CASRQGSSYEQYF.

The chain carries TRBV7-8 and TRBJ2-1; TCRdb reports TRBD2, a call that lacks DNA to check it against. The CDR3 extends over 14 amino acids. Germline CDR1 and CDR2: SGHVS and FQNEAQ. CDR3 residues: CASSWDSPENEQFF.

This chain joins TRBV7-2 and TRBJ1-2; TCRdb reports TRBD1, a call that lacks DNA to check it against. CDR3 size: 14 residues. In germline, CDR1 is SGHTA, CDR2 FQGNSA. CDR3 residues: CASGAPGANYGYTF.

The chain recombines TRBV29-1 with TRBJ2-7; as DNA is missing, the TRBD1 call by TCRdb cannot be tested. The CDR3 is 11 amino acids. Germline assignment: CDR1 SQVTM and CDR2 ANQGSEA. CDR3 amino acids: CSVVQGIEQYF.

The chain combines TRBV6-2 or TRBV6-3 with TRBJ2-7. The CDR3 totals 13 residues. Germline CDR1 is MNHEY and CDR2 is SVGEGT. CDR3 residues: CASSYLKSYEQYF.

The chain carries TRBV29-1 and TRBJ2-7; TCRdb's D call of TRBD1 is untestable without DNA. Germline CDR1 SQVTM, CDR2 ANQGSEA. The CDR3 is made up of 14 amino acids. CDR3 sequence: CSVTDRNSSYEQYF.

The CDR3 spells CATSRDGVAGDETQYF. The chain has TRBV15 and TRBJ2-5; lacking DNA, the TRBD2 call made by TCRdb goes unchecked. Germline CDR1 and CDR2: LNHNV and YYDKDF (reference sequence). The CDR3 is 16 residues long.

The CDR3 reads CASSHQGSETQYF. The V call is TRBV4-3, the J call TRBJ2-5; no DNA is available, so the TRBD1 call from TCRdb remains unchecked. The germline gives CDR1 LGHNA, CDR2 YSLEER. This CDR3 is 13 amino acids long.

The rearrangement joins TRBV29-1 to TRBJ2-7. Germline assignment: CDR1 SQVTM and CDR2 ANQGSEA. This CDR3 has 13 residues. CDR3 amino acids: CSVEEGSLGEQYF.

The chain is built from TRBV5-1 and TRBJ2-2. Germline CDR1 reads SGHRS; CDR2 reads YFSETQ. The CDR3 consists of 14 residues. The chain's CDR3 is CASSPNGNTGELFF. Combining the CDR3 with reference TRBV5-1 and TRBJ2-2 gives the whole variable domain KAGVTQTPRYLIKTRGQQVTLSCSPISGHRSVSWYQQTPGQGLQFLFEYFSETQRNKGNFPGRFSGRQFSNSRSEMNVSTLELGDSALYLCASSPNGNTGELFFGEGSRLTVL.